The rows below give T cell receptor beta chains drawn from one sample of a study of blood T cell repertoires in COVID-19. Using immunoSEQ multiplex PCR, the repertoire was profiled, and TCRdb retains in-frame clones only, with some absent. The sample lists about 76,000 clones, roughly 89% occurring once. The sample comprised peripheral blood. The receptors were gathered from a man between 25 and 39 years old with acute or convalescent COVID-19. CDR3s include the opening cysteine and the closing phenylalanine or tryptophan. Fields, in order: J gene, V gene, D gene, clone size, CDR3 protein, CDR3 DNA. The D gene is left open where the match is weak. Clone size is shown for a subset of rows, as once, few, many or a class of expanded clone.

>TRBJ1-3|TRBV6-5|-|-
CASRLAPTSGNTIYF
TGTGCCAGCAGGCTAGCCCCTACTTCTGGAAACACCATATATTTT
>TRBJ1-5|TRBV6-4|-|many
CASSTGSNQPQHF
TGTGCCAGCAGTACAGGGAGCAATCAGCCCCAGCATTTT
>TRBJ2-3|TRBV6-5|TRBD2|-
CASRQAGGSTDTQYF
TGTGCCAGCAGGCAAGCGGGAGGGAGCACAGATACGCAGTATTTT
>TRBJ2-7|TRBV3-1/TRBV3-2|-|-
CASSPPGAPYEQYF
TGTGCCAGCAGCCCCCCGGGAGCACCCTACGAGCAGTACTTC
>TRBJ2-2|TRBV28|TRBD2|once
CASIPGGSGAIITGELFF
TGTGCCAGCATCCCCGGGGGTAGCGGGGCGATTATCACCGGGGAGCTGTTTTTT
>TRBJ2-5|TRBV27|-|-
CASRKLDGETQYF
TGTGCCAGCAGAAAACTAGACGGTGAGACCCAGTACTTC
>TRBJ2-7|TRBV7-9|TRBD1|-
CASSHDRGRYEQYF
TGTGCCAGCAGCCATGACAGGGGGCGGTACGAGCAGTACTTC
>TRBJ1-1|TRBV7-9|TRBD1|-
CASSHGTGRDPEAFF
TGTGCCAGCAGCCATGGGACAGGCCGAGACCCTGAAGCTTTCTTT
>TRBJ2-7|TRBV5-1|TRBD1|-
CASSLGDRGTEQYF
TGCGCCAGCAGCTTGGGGGACAGGGGGACCGAGCAGTACTTC
>TRBJ1-1|TRBV5-1|-|-
CASSLHRTLNTEAFF
TGCGCCAGCAGCTTGCACAGAACTCTGAACACTGAAGCTTTCTTT
>TRBJ2-7|TRBV6-5|TRBD2|-
CASSYLRAGDEQYF
TGTGCCAGCAGTTACCTTCGGGCGGGAGACGAGCAGTACTTC
>TRBJ2-1|TRBV2|-|few
CASSDIYEQFF
TGTGCCAGCAGTGATATCTATGAGCAGTTCTTC
>TRBJ2-7|TRBV2|TRBD2|-
CASSERAGGPMQYF
TGTGCCAGCAGTGAAAGGGCGGGAGGGCCGATGCAGTACTTC
>TRBJ1-5|TRBV28|-|-
CASSLWQGINQPQHF
TGTGCCAGCAGTTTGTGGCAGGGGATCAATCAGCCCCAGCATTTT
>TRBJ1-1|TRBV27|-|few
CASSSPWGGRNTEAFF
TGTGCCAGCAGTTCCCCCTGGGGAGGGAGGAACACTGAAGCTTTCTTT
>TRBJ2-5|TRBV13|-|-
CASNIAGAPLETQYF
TGTGCCAGCAACATAGCCGGTGCCCCCCTCGAGACCCAGTACTTC
>TRBJ1-6|TRBV5-6|-|-
CASSFEGARLRSPLHF
TGTGCCAGCAGCTTCGAAGGGGCCAGGTTGAGATCACCCCTCCACTTT
>TRBJ2-1|TRBV18|TRBD1|-
CASSRVPRGGSEQFF
TGTGCCAGCTCACGGGTCCCTCGAGGGGGCTCTGAGCAGTTCTTC
>TRBJ2-1|TRBV5-4|TRBD1|-
CASSTRTGGGNEQFF
TGTGCCAGCAGCACCCGGACAGGGGGCGGCAATGAGCAGTTCTTC
>TRBJ2-7|TRBV6-4|TRBD2|-
CASRARTSEPYEQYF
TGTGCCAGCAGGGCTCGGACTAGCGAACCCTACGAGCAGTACTTC
>TRBJ2-1|TRBV5-4|TRBD2|-
CASTLPVLAGGGEQFF
TGTGCCAGCACCCTACCTGTTCTAGCGGGAGGCGGTGAGCAGTTCTTC
>TRBJ2-3|TRBV7-3|TRBD2|once
CASSPTSGRVDF
TGTGCCAGCAGCCCGACTAGCGGGAGGGTGGATTTT
>TRBJ2-7|TRBV25-1|-|-
CATSGVSSYEQYF
TGTGCCACCTCCGGGGTCTCCTCCTACGAGCAGTACTTC
>TRBJ2-1|TRBV10-1|TRBD2|-
CASSDNSGSSYNEQFF
TGCGCCAGCAGTGACAATAGCGGGAGCTCCTACAATGAGCAGTTCTTC
>TRBJ2-5|TRBV7-3|TRBD2|-
CASSSVPGRGTGEETQYF
TGTGCCAGCAGCTCAGTGCCTGGGAGGGGAACCGGCGAGGAGACCCAGTACTTC
>TRBJ2-2|TRBV5-1|-|-
CASSPDLRAGELFF
TGCGCCAGCAGCCCCGATTTGCGGGCTGGGGAGCTGTTTTTT
>TRBJ2-7|TRBV10-3|-|-
CAISPDSRYEQYF
TGTGCCATCAGTCCGGACTCGAGGTACGAGCAGTACTTC
>TRBJ2-3|TRBV6-5|-|few
CASSTGRDTDTQYF
TGTGCCAGCAGCACAGGGCGCGACACAGATACGCAGTATTTT
>TRBJ2-2|TRBV6-5|TRBD2|-
CASRKDGRAAGELFF
TGTGCCAGCAGGAAGGATGGGAGGGCGGCCGGGGAGCTGTTTTTT
>TRBJ1-4|TRBV30|-|-
CAYHVGQKLFF
TGTGCCTACCACGTGGGGCAAAAACTGTTTTTT
>TRBJ2-1|TRBV3-1/TRBV3-2|TRBD2|few
CASSHSKSSGLEFF
TGTGCCAGCAGCCATTCAAAATCAAGTGGACTAGAGTTCTTC
>TRBJ1-5|TRBV28|-|-
CASDYTWEPQHF
TGTGCCAGCGACTACACATGGGAGCCCCAGCATTTT
>TRBJ1-1|TRBV6-5|-|-
CASVGGFGNTEAFF
TGTGCCAGCGTGGGGGGGTTTGGGAACACTGAAGCTTTCTTT
>TRBJ1-5|TRBV19|-|-
CASSINSHYSNQPQHF
TGTGCCAGTAGTATAAACAGCCATTATAGCAATCAGCCCCAGCATTTT
>TRBJ1-5|TRBV23-1|-|few
CASSQNRSNQPQHF
TGCGCCAGCAGTCAAAACAGGAGCAATCAGCCCCAGCATTTT
>TRBJ2-7|TRBV18|-|-
CASSPDYRSSYEQYF
TGTGCCAGCTCACCGGACTACCGGAGCTCCTACGAGCAGTACTTC
>TRBJ1-1|TRBV13|TRBD1|-
CASSLIGTGGAHEAFF
TGTGCCAGCAGCTTAATAGGGACAGGGGGCGCGCACGAAGCTTTCTTT
>TRBJ2-2|TRBV5-5|-|-
CASSLQGNTGELFF
TGTGCCAGCAGCCTACAGGGGAACACCGGGGAGCTGTTTTTT
>TRBJ1-4|TRBV6-1|-|once
CASSEPGQPKTPGLFF
TGTGCCAGCAGTGAACCGGGACAACCGAAAACACCAGGACTGTTTTTT
>TRBJ2-6|TRBV6-5|-|-
CATRSGGSGANVLTF
TGTGCCACGCGGTCCGGGGGCTCTGGGGCCAACGTCCTGACTTTC
>TRBJ2-7|TRBV19|-|once
CASSMGGISYEQYF
TGTGCCAGTAGTATGGGCGGGATCTCCTACGAGCAGTACTTC
>TRBJ1-1|TRBV7-2|-|once
CASSLALWGRTEAFF
TGTGCCAGCAGCTTAGCGCTATGGGGGAGGACTGAAGCTTTCTTT